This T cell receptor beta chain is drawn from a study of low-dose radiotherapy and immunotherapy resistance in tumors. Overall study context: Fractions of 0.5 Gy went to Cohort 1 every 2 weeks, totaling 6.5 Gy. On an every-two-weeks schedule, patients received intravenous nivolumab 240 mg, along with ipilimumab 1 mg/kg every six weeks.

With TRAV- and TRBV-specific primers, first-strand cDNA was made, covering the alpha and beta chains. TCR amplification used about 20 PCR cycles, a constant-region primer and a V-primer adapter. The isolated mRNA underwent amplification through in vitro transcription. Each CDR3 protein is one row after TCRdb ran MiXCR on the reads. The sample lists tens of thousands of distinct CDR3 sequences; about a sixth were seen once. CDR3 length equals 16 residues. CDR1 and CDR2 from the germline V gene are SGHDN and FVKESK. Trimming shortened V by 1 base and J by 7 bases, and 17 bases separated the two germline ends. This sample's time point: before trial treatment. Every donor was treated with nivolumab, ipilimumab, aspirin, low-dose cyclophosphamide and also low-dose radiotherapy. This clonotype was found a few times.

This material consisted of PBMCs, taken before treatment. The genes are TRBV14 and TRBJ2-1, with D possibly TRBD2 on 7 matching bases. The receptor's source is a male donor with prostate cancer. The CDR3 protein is CASSQGGGRLGNEQFF. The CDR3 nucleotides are TGTGCCAGCAGCCAAGGGGGGGGGCGTCTAGGGAATGAGCAGTTCTTC.